The clone carrying this T cell receptor (beta chain) was detected only a few times. Its antigen is unknown. Sequencing used immunoSEQ multiplex PCR; TCRdb keeps in-frame clones, though not all of them. The sample consists of over 250,000 clones, 65% to 85% of them appearing once. The data originate from a study of cytotoxic CD8 clonotypes in ibrutinib-treated CLL. Whole-study context: After a median of around 68 months, about 14 patients stayed remitted and around twelve progressed; responses had been partial in roughly 25 and complete in 2. Study-level results: Researchers report that baseline clonality outpaced age-matched healthy donors and tracked circulating CD8+ T-cell counts. Sustained-remission and progressing patients' sampling times differed.

The CDR3 sequence is 13 residues long. Germline values: CDR1 LNHNV, CDR2 YYDKDF (reference sequence). V lost 1 base and J 3 bases, leaving 7 bases between the germline ends. The receptor was derived from a human donor with chronic lymphocytic leukemia. This sequence joins TRBV15 and TRBJ2-7; perhaps TRBD1 as D (6 bases). The specimen comprised PBMCs, sampled at disease progression, from a patient treated with ibrutinib. This CDR3 is CATSRARGYEQYF. The CDR3 DNA sequence: TGTGCCACCAGCAGAGCCAGGGGCTACGAGCAGTACTTC.